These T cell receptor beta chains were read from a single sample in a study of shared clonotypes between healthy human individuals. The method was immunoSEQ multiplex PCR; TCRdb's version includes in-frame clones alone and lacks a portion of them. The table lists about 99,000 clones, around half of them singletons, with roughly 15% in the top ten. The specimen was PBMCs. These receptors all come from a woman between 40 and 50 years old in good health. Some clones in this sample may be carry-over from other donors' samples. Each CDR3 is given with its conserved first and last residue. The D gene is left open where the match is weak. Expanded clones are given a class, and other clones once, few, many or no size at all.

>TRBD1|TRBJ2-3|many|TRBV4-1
CASSQRTGITDTQYF
TGCGCCAGCAGCCAACGGACAGGGATCACAGATACGCAGTATTTT
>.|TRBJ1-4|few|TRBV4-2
CASSPGLGPPGSTNEKLFF
TGTGCCAGCAGCCCAGGGTTGGGACCGCCGGGATCAACTAATGAAAAACTGTTTTTT
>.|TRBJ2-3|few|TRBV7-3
CASSRIGGPKNTDTQYF
TGTGCCAGCAGCCGGATCGGGGGGCCCAAGAACACAGATACGCAGTATTTT
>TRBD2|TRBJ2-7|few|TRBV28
CASSRAGAYEQYF
TGTGCCAGCAGCCGAGCGGGGGCCTACGAGCAGTACTTC
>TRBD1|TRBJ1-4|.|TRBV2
CASRWGQANEKLFF
TGTGCCAGCAGGTGGGGACAGGCTAATGAAAAACTGTTTTTT
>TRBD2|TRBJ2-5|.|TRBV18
CASSLAGGVQETQYF
TGTGCCAGCTCACTAGCGGGAGGAGTCCAAGAGACCCAGTACTTC
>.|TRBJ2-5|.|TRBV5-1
CASSDGGIPTLEKQYF
TGCGCCAGCAGCGACGGTGGGATACCTACCCTAGAGAAGCAGTACTTC
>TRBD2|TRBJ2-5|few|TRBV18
CASSSALAGVQYF
TGTGCCAGCTCATCCGCACTAGCGGGAGTCCAGTACTTC
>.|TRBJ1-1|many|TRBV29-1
CSVAVLGGTEAFF
TGCAGCGTTGCCGTCTTGGGGGGAACTGAAGCTTTCTTT
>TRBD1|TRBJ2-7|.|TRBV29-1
CSVVRDSTYEQYF
TGCAGCGTTGTCCGGGACAGTACCTACGAGCAGTACTTC
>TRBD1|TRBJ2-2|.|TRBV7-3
CASSLTTGADTGELFF
TGTGCCAGCAGCTTAACAACAGGGGCAGATACCGGGGAGCTGTTTTTT
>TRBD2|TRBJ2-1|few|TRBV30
CAWATSGYNEQFF
TGTGCCTGGGCGACTAGCGGTTACAATGAGCAGTTCTTC
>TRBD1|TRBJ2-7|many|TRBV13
CASSLNPTGRYEQYF
TGTGCCAGCAGCTTAAACCCGACAGGGCGTTACGAGCAGTACTTC
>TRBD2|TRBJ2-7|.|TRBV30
CAWMASGKYEQYF
TGTGCCTGGATGGCTAGCGGGAAGTACGAGCAGTACTTC
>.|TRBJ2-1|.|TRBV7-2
CASSLRSGYEQFF
TGTGCCAGCAGCTTGAGAAGCGGCTATGAGCAGTTCTTC
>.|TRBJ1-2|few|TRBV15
CATSSFYSANYGYTF
TGTGCCACCAGCAGCTTTTATTCAGCAAACTATGGCTACACCTTC
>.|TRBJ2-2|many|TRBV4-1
CASSTPNTGRELFF
TGCGCCAGCAGCACACCCAACACGGGTAGGGAGCTGTTTTTT
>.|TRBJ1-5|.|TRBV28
CASVPWGEGQPQHF
TGTGCCAGCGTCCCGTGGGGGGAAGGTCAGCCCCAGCATTTT
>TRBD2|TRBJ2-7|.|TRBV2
CASSEGLAGGYYYEQYF
TGTGCCAGCAGTGAGGGTCTAGCGGGAGGGTATTACTACGAGCAGTACTTC
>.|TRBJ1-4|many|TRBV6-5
CASSLRGTNEKLFF
TGTGCCAGCAGTCTCAGGGGAACTAATGAAAAACTGTTTTTT
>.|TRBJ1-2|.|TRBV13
CASSFGGFSHGYTF
TGTGCCAGCAGCTTTGGGGGTTTTTCGCATGGCTACACCTTC
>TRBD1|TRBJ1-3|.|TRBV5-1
CASSQMRGGRNTIYF
TGCGCCAGCAGCCAAATGAGAGGGGGCCGCAACACCATATATTTT
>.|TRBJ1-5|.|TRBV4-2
CASSQDRGSSNQPQHF
TGTGCCAGCAGCCAAGATCGAGGTAGTAGCAATCAGCCCCAGCATTTT
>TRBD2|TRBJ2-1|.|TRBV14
CASSREGLAEHNEQFF
TGTGCCAGCAGCCGAGAGGGACTAGCGGAGCACAATGAGCAGTTCTTC
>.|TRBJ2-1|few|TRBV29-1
CSVEGWESYNEQFF
TGCAGCGTTGAAGGATGGGAATCCTACAATGAGCAGTTCTTC
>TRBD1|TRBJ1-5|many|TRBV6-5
CASRRDSNQPQHF
TGTGCCAGCAGACGGGACAGTAATCAGCCCCAGCATTTT
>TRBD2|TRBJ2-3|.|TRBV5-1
CASTAGVGADTQYF
TGCGCCAGCACGGCGGGAGTGGGCGCAGATACGCAGTATTTT
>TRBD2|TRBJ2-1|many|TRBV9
CASSVLSSGKYNEQFF
TGTGCCAGCAGCGTTCTCTCTAGCGGAAAGTACAATGAGCAGTTCTTC
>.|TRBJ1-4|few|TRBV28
CASSFGEKLFF
TGTGCCAGCAGTTTTGGTGAAAAACTGTTTTTT
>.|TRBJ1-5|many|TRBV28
CASSQTYSSHQPQHF
TGTGCCAGCAGCCAAACCTACAGCAGCCATCAGCCCCAGCATTTT
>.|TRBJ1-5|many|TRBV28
CASSQLGGLYQPQHF
TGTGCCAGCAGTCAGTTGGGGGGTCTATATCAGCCCCAGCATTTT
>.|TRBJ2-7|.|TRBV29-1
CSVEDQGYEQYF
TGCAGCGTTGAAGACCAGGGCTACGAGCAGTACTTC
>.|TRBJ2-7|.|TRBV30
CAWSVGGTPYEQYF
TGTGCCTGGAGTGTAGGCGGGACCCCCTACGAGCAGTACTTC
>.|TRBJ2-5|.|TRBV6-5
CASSEGGTQYF
TGTGCCAGCAGTGAGGGAGGGACCCAGTACTTC
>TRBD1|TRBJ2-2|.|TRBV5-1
CASSLRGQGDAGELFF
TGCGCCAGCAGCTTACGGGGACAGGGGGACGCCGGGGAGCTGTTTTTT
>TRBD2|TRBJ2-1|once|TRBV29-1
CSVEEFASGKGEQFF
TGCAGCGTTGAAGAGTTCGCTAGCGGGAAAGGGGAGCAGTTCTTC
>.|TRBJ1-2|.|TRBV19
CAPGGPGVYGYTF
TGTGCGCCCGGAGGGCCGGGGGTCTATGGCTACACCTTC
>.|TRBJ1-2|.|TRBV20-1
CRTQRGDGYTF
TGCAGGACCCAACGGGGGGACGGCTACACCTTC
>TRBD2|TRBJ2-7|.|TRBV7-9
CASSLARLAGAEQYF
TGTGCCAGCAGCTTAGCAAGACTAGCGGGAGCCGAGCAGTACTTC
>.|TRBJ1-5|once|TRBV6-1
CASNRVQSNQPQHF
TGTGCCTCTAACAGGGTCCAGAGCAATCAGCCCCAGCATTTT